The rows below give T cell receptor beta chains drawn from one sample of a study of T cells in Graves' hyperthyroidism and ophthalmopathy. TCRdb analysed the multiplex PCR reads with MiXCR anew, one entry per CDR3 protein. The sample records some 400,000 distinct CDR3 sequences, more than 11% being singletons. Material: blood. The origin of the receptors is a woman in her fifties or sixties with Graves' hyperthyroidism. The CDR3 runs from the conserved cysteine through the conserved F or W.

v_call cdr3_aa
TRBV27 CASSRQGSEKLFF
TRBV18 CASSQPNLMNTEAFF
TRBV5-1 CASSSGSGSYNEQFF
TRBV5-5 CASSLGGYISYNEQFF
TRBV5-1 CASSLGLAGVGAKNIQYF
TRBV28 CASRPNRDLQETQYF
TRBV27 CASSFKGGSYNSPLHF
TRBV12-3/TRBV12-4 CASSFQGQGGYEQYF
TRBV14 CASSPPGSRNEQFF
TRBV2 CASTGALNTEAFF
TRBV11-3 CASSLGGGKDEQFF
TRBV7-9 CASSTDKTYEQYF
TRBV29-1 CSVEDTTGPSYGYTF
TRBV3-1 CASSPTQSSYEQYF
TRBV29-1 CRAYGDSKGLNEQFF
TRBV24-1 CATSEAGLAVNNEQFF
TRBV6-2/TRBV6-3 CASSYGAGDDNEQFF
TRBV19 CASSPGQQGYEQYF
TRBV12-3/TRBV12-4 CASSFPGLPNQPQHF
TRBV3-1 CASSQGPSGNSDTQYF
TRBV19 CASSIDGLAGGTGELFF
TRBV4-1 CASKHYNEQFF
TRBV18 CASSPGGTGESNQPQHF
TRBV19 CASSHGLAGESNEQFF
TRBV7-9 CASSFAGGNQPQHF
TRBV15 CATSREVGTVDAGELFF
TRBV7-2 CASSLLSTGARKETQYF
TRBV5-1 CASSFHRQGLTGELFF
TRBV5-1 CASSISGGGNEQFF
TRBV5-1 CASSFPSSTDTQYF
TRBV9 CASSGGKGEHQETQYF
TRBV7-4 CASSHAQTGACQETQYF
TRBV25-1 CASSGTSGGADTQYF
TRBV7-9 CASSPRTALGSGANVLTF
TRBV6-1 CASSPLIFQPQHF
TRBV29-1 CSQGGGNEQFF
TRBV11-3 CASRQSSGNTIYF
TRBV5-1 CASSLTLGSGLTYEQYF
TRBV19 CASSASGGALRNSPLHF
TRBV13 CASSLLGTPGNEQYF
TRBV20-1 CSASYGRSSTDTQYF
TRBV2 CASSGDHSTTGELFF
TRBV27 CASSLLGGEAFF
TRBV11-3 CASSIFGGSYNEQFF
TRBV2 CASSDLGLAGLETQYF